A single sample gave rise to the 31 T cell receptor beta chains below, sequenced in a study of shared clonotypes between healthy human individuals (dated by TCRdb to the early 2020s). To prepare the library, the immunoSEQ multiplex PCR assay was applied. TCRdb re-hosts the immuneACCESS table, in-frame sequences only. Its copies lack some clones; in the studies checked, an unresolved V gene accounts for under half of them, and the cause for the rest is not known. The sample has around 340,000 clones on record, 73% of them singletons. Together, the top ten hold more than 9% of the sample. The specimen was memory CD4+ T cells sorted from blood. What the cell subset or site label conveys for this sample: CD45RA-negative fraction. These receptors were collected from a man between 25 and 39 years old in good health.

The rearrangement uses TRBV7-9 and TRBJ2-1, with 9 bases matching TRBD1. V lost 7 bases to trimming and J lost 8 bases; unmatched junction nucleotides: 9. Germline CDR1 and CDR2: SEHNR and FQNEAQ (reference sequence). This CDR3 has 14 amino acids. CDR3 residues: CASTQRDRVDEQFF. DNA of the CDR3: TGTGCCAGCACCCAACGGGACAGGGTCGATGAGCAGTTCTTC. Drawing the rest from reference TRBV7-9 and TRBJ2-1, the complete variable domain is DTGVSQNPRHKITKRGQNVTFRCDPISEHNRLYWYRQTLGQGPEFLTYFQNEAQLEKSRLLSDRFSAERPKGSFSTLEIQRTEQGDSAMYLCASTQRDRVDEQFFGPGTRLTVL.

The J gene is TRBJ2-1, the V gene TRBV7-2; no clear D. Germline V CDR1 and CDR2: SGHTA, FQGNSA. The CDR3 runs 13 residues. Trimming pared 1 base from V and 7 bases from J, leaving 8 bases between. The CDR3 loop is CASSLVIGNEQFF. CDR3 sequence (DNA): TGTGCCAGCAGCTTAGTGATTGGAAATGAGCAGTTCTTC.

As to this clone: A far larger clone is one base from this, pointing to a likely read error. Other DNA sequences in this specimen translate into the identical CDR3. This chain connects TRBV9 to TRBJ2-2; D may be TRBD2 (7 bases). The germline CDR1 and CDR2 sequences are SGDLS and YYNGEE. The CDR3 sequence is 16 residues long. The DNA for the CDR3 is TGTGCCAGCAGCCCCGGTACCGGGGGGCGAACCGGGGAACTGTTTTTT. It yields the protein CASSPGTGGRTGELFF. The full variable domain, in which reference TRBV9 and TRBJ2-2 provide the parts outside the CDR3, is DSGVTQTPKHLITATGQRVTLRCSPRSGDLSVYWYQQSLDQGLQFLIQYYNGEERAKGNILERFSAQQFPDLHSELNLSSLELGDSALYFCASSPGTGGRTGELFFGEGSRLTVL.

V and J are TRBV15 and TRBJ2-1; maybe TRBD2 (5 bases). The V gene's germline CDR1 is LNHNV and CDR2 YYDKDF (reference sequence). Trimming removed 0 bases from V and 0 bases from J, with 12 bases in between. The CDR3 runs 17 residues. The CDR3 region is CATSRESGESSYNEQFF. The CDR3 DNA sequence: TGTGCCACCAGCAGAGAATCCGGGGAAAGCTCCTACAATGAGCAGTTCTTC.

The V gene is TRBV18, the J gene TRBJ2-5; 7 bases are shared with TRBD2. V shed 6 bases and J 2 bases; nucleotides not matched to a gene: 9. The CDR3 runs to 15 residues. Germline V gives CDR1 KGHSH, CDR2 LQKENI. The CDR3 DNA reads as TGTGCCAGCTCTTCAGGGAGGGCGCCTCAAGAGACCCAGTACTTC. It codes for CASSSGRAPQETQYF.

Only one count was recorded for this clone. The J gene is TRBJ2-5, the V gene TRBV27; D not resolved. Trimming removed 0 bases at V and 1 base at J, with 6 bases between. The CDR3 length is 14 residues. Germline loops: CDR1 MNHEY, CDR2 SMNVEV (reference sequence). Written as DNA, the CDR3 is TGTGCCAGCAGTTTATCGCCAGCCCAAGAGACCCAGTACTTC. Protein: CASSLSPAQETQYF.

V is TRBV5-1 and J is TRBJ2-3, with unresolved D. This CDR3 spans 12 amino acids. The germline gives CDR1 SGHRS, CDR2 YFSETQ. Trimming left V 0 bases short and J 4 bases short, with 3 bases between. CDR3 sequence (DNA): TGCGCCAGCAGCTTGGGGTCAGATACGCAGTATTTT. Translating gives CASSLGSDTQYF.

Points on this clone: In the same sample, other DNA sequences code for this CDR3. The chain combines TRBV5-1 with TRBJ2-7; D is tentatively TRBD1 or TRBD2 (5 bases each). V gave up 0 bases and J gave up 2 bases, with 9 bases separating them. The CDR3 spans 14 residues. Germline-derived CDR1 and CDR2 are SGHRS and YFSETQ. The CDR3 is CASSLAQGAYEQYF. DNA of the CDR3: TGCGCCAGCAGCTTGGCTCAGGGAGCCTACGAGCAGTACTTC.

The chain is built from TRBV19 and TRBJ1-3; unclear D gene. The germline CDR1 and CDR2 sequences are LNHDA and SQIVND (reference sequence). V lost 7 bases and J lost 4, with 11 bases in between. This CDR3 contains 13 residues. The CDR3 reads CASTRLAGNTIYF. CDR3 sequence (DNA): TGTGCCAGTACGCGTTTGGCCGGAAACACCATATATTTT. The full variable domain, rest sourced from reference TRBV19 and TRBJ1-3, is DGGITQSPKYLFRKEGQNVTLSCEQNLNHDAMYWYRQDPGQGLRLIYYSQIVNDFQKGDIAEGYSVSREKKESFPLTVTSAQKNPTAFYLCASTRLAGNTIYFGEGSWLTVV.

This sequence joins TRBV28 and TRBJ2-1; possibly TRBD2 for D (6 bases). Per the germline V gene, CDR1 is MDHEN and CDR2 is SYDVKM. This CDR3 contains 15 residues. V was clipped by 10 bases and J by 4 bases, with 20 bases between them. CDR3 in amino acids: CATSSRGRGYNEQFF. For the CDR3, the DNA is TGTGCCACCTCAAGTCGGGGGAGAGGGTACAATGAGCAGTTCTTC.

CDR3 bases: TGCGCCAGCAGTGAGCCGGGACAGGGGGACACCGGGGAGCTGTTTTTT. It codes for CASSEPGQGDTGELFF. The chain carries TRBV10-1 and TRBJ2-2; 11 nucleotides align to TRBD1. V lost 2 bases, J lost 3 bases, and 2 bases stayed unmatched. The CDR3 is made up of 16 amino acids. Germline values: CDR1 WNHNN, CDR2 SYGVQD (reference sequence).

This clone was seen only once. The V and J genes are TRBV30 and TRBJ1-2; D is unclear. Germline V CDR1 and CDR2: GTSNPN, SVGIG (reference sequence). This CDR3 spans 13 amino acids. The germline V and J ends were trimmed by 2 bases and 0 bases, with 7 bases remaining between them. CDR3 bases: TGTGCCTGGAGTACCCATCCTAACTATGGCTACACCTTC. This gives the protein CAWSTHPNYGYTF.

V is TRBV5-1 and J is TRBJ1-5; D is possibly TRBD1 (6 bases). The CDR3 spans 17 residues. Germline CDR1 reads SGHRS; CDR2 reads YFSETQ. V lost 4 bases, J lost 0 bases, and 17 bases lay in between. The CDR3 region is CASSPAGGTYSNQPQHF. CDR3 sequence (DNA): TGCGCCAGCAGCCCCGCCGGTGGGACATATAGCAATCAGCCCCAGCATTTT.

The V gene is TRBV4-1, the J gene TRBJ2-4; the D is unclear. This CDR3 contains 14 residues. V gave up 2 bases and J gave up 9 bases, with 14 bases separating them. Germline loops: CDR1 MGHRA, CDR2 YSYEKL. CDR3 DNA: TGCGCCAGCAGCCAAACTCAGTCACCTGGCATTCAGTACTTC. It encodes CASSQTQSPGIQYF.

The chain employs TRBV7-3 and TRBJ2-2; 11 bases are a match to TRBD2. CDR1 is SGHTA and CDR2 is FQGTGA in the germline V gene. This CDR3 region has 13 residues. V lost 10 bases to trimming and J lost 5 bases; unmatched junction nucleotides: 3. The CDR3 sequence is CATASGRTGELFF. DNA of the CDR3: TGTGCCACGGCTAGCGGGAGGACCGGGGAGCTGTTTTTT.

V is TRBV10-3 and J is TRBJ1-1; 8 positions match TRBD1. The junction had 6 bases not matched to a gene; V was cut back by 5 bases and J by 4 bases. Germline values: CDR1 ENHRY, CDR2 SYGVKD. The CDR3 covers 14 residues. CDR3 nucleotides: TGTGCCATCAGTACAGGGGGGGCGGGCACTGAAGCTTTCTTT. It translates to CAISTGGAGTEAFF.

The J gene is TRBJ2-1, the V gene TRBV7-2; TRBD2 agrees at 10 bases. Germline V gene lookup returns CDR1 SGHTA and CDR2 FQGNSA. V lost 4 bases and J lost 9; bases outside the gene matches: 9. The CDR3 consists of 15 residues. The CDR3 is CASSSASGSYIEQFF. CDR3 bases: TGTGCCAGCAGCTCTGCTAGCGGGAGCTATATTGAGCAGTTCTTC.

The chain links TRBV5-1 to TRBJ1-1; D is unresolved. V lost 5 bases to trimming and J lost 3 bases, with 5 bases between them. CDR1 is SGHRS, CDR2 YFSETQ, per germline. This CDR3 region has 11 residues. The CDR3 protein is CASRDHTEAFF. The DNA of the CDR3 is TGCGCCAGCAGAGATCACACTGAAGCTTTCTTT.

This clone was counted at least ten times. The chain is built from TRBV18 and TRBJ2-7, with D maybe TRBD1 (6 bases). The CDR3 is 15 residues long. Trimming pared 3 bases from V and 0 bases from J, leaving 12 bases between. Per germline, CDR1 KGHSH and CDR2 LQKENI. CDR3: CASSPGAGDSYEQYF. CDR3 in DNA: TGTGCCAGCTCACCGGGGGCAGGAGACTCCTACGAGCAGTACTTC.

This chain connects TRBV28 to TRBJ2-1, with 12 bases aligning to TRBD2. The trim removed 8 bases at V and 7 bases at J, leaving 12 bases unmatched. This CDR3 region has 16 residues. Per germline, CDR1 MDHEN and CDR2 SYDVKM. CDR3 amino acids: CASLPSGRAFRNEQFF. The CDR3 DNA sequence: TGTGCCAGCCTCCCTAGCGGGAGGGCCTTCAGGAATGAGCAGTTCTTC.

This chain connects TRBV7-9 to TRBJ2-7, with TRBD1 matching over 9 bases. The J segment lost 4 bases and the V segment lost 1 base, leaving 5 bases of the junction unmatched. Germline V gene data show CDR1 as SEHNR and CDR2 as FQNEAQ (reference sequence). The CDR3 is made up of 15 amino acids. The CDR3: CASSLGTGGSYEQYF. CDR3 DNA sequence: TGTGCCAGCAGCTTAGGTACAGGGGGCTCATACGAGCAGTACTTC.

V usage is TRBV7-9 and J usage is TRBJ2-1, with 8 bases identical to TRBD1. The CDR3 has 15 residues. V lost 5 bases to trimming and J lost 3 bases; unmatched junction nucleotides: 6. Germline CDR1 is SEHNR and CDR2 is FQNEAQ (reference sequence). CDR3 sequence: CASSPDRAGYNEQFF. CDR3 DNA: TGTGCCAGCAGCCCGGACAGGGCGGGCTACAATGAGCAGTTCTTC.

J is TRBJ2-2 and V is TRBV2; D is unresolved. Trimming removed 2 bases at V and 0 bases at J, with 7 bases between. The CDR3 has 15 amino acids. Germline lookup yields CDR1 SNHLY and CDR2 FYNNEI. CDR3: CASSELGPNTGELFF. CDR3 sequence (DNA): TGTGCCAGCAGTGAATTAGGTCCGAACACCGGGGAGCTGTTTTTT.

A remark on this clone: The same CDR3 is also encoded by other DNA sequences in this sample. V is TRBV5-8 and J is TRBJ1-2, with D unclear. From germline, CDR1 is SGHTS and CDR2 YDEGEE. The CDR3 loop spans 11 amino acids. The V end was cut by 1 base, the J end by 5 bases, with 3 bases between. Here the CDR3 reads CASSLIYGYTF. The CDR3 region has the DNA TGTGCCAGCAGCTTGATTTATGGCTACACCTTC.

The chain carries TRBV6-6 and TRBJ1-6; D is ambiguous. Germline V CDR1 and CDR2: MNHNY, SVGAGI (reference sequence). Trimming removed 10 bases from V and 12 bases from J, with 22 bases in between. The CDR3 length is 14 residues. CDR3 protein: CATARVEGSKPLHF. The CDR3 nucleotides read TGTGCCACCGCCCGGGTCGAGGGCAGTAAACCCCTCCACTTT.

The chain joins TRBV15 to TRBJ2-1, with TRBD1 matching 10 bases. CDR1 and CDR2 (germline): LNHNV, YYDKDF (reference sequence). The CDR3 contains 17 residues. Trimming cost V 1 base and J 4 bases; bases outside gene matches: 7. CDR3 residues: CATSRVRGQGQYNEQFF. The CDR3 region has the DNA TGTGCCACCAGCAGAGTGAGGGGACAGGGGCAATACAATGAGCAGTTCTTC.

This clone was seen repeatedly, ten times or more. The chain recombines TRBV19 with TRBJ2-5, with unresolved D. The CDR3 consists of 13 residues. Germline-derived CDR1 and CDR2 are LNHDA and SQIVND (reference sequence). V lost 2 bases to trimming and J lost 2 bases, with 6 bases between them. The CDR3 spells CASSIQPQETQYF. CDR3 nucleotides: TGTGCCAGTAGTATACAGCCTCAAGAGACCCAGTACTTC.

The chain joins TRBV2 to TRBJ1-1, with D possibly being TRBD1 (5 bases). CDR3 length equals 14 residues. Trimming took 6 bases from V and 4 from J, leaving 15 bases between them. Germline CDR1 and CDR2: SNHLY and FYNNEI. CDR3 loop: CASRGGPLGTEAFF. Here the CDR3 DNA reads TGTGCCAGCAGGGGGGGACCCCTAGGCACTGAAGCTTTCTTT.

Comment on this clone: This may be a read error: a much more frequent sequence differs by one nucleotide. Additional DNA sequences in this sample encode the identical CDR3. The chain links TRBV7-3 to TRBJ1-1, with 7 bases identical to TRBD1. This CDR3 is built from 14 residues. Per the germline V gene, CDR1 is SGHTA and CDR2 is FQGTGA. V was clipped by 2 bases and J by 1 base; unmatched bases: 1. As DNA, the CDR3 is TGTGCCAGCAGCTTAGGACAGGCGAACACTGAAGCTTTCTTT. It specifies CASSLGQANTEAFF.

This clone was seen a handful of times. The chain carries TRBV15 and TRBJ2-1; 8 nucleotides line up with TRBD2. Trimming took 1 base from V and 8 from J; bases not matched to a gene: 7. Germline lookup yields CDR1 LNHNV and CDR2 YYDKDF (reference sequence). This CDR3 is built from 15 residues. The DNA for the CDR3 is TGTGCCACCAGCAGAGTAGCGGGGAAGGTAGATGAGCAGTTCTTC. Residues: CATSRVAGKVDEQFF.

The chain uses TRBV7-8 and TRBJ2-7; D is unresolved. Germline CDR1 is SGHVS and CDR2 is FQNEAQ. The V and J ends lost 3 bases and 4 bases respectively, with 13 bases between them. The CDR3 length is 14 residues. CDR3 sequence (DNA): TGTGCCAGCAGCTTCTCTAGAGGTGTGTACGAGCAGTACTTC. Residues: CASSFSRGVYEQYF.